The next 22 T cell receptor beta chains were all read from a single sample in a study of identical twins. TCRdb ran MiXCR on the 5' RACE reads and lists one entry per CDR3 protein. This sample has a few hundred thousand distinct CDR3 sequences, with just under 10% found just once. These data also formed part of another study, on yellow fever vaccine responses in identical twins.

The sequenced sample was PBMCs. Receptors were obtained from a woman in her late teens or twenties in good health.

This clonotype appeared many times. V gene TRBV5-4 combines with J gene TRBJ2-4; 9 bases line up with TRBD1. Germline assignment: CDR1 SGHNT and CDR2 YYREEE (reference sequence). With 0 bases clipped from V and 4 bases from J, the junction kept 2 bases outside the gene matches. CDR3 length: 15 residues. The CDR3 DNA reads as TGTGCCAGCAGCTTGGCCGGACAGGGGAAAAACATTCAGTACTTC. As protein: CASSLAGQGKNIQYF.

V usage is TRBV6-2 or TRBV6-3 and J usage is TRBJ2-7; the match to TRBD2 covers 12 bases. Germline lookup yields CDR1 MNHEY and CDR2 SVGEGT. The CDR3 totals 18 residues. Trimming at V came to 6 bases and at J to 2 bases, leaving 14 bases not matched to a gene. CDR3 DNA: TGTGCCAGCAGCACCCTCAAGACACGGACTAGCGGGGCCTACGAGCAGTACTTC. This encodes CASSTLKTRTSGAYEQYF.

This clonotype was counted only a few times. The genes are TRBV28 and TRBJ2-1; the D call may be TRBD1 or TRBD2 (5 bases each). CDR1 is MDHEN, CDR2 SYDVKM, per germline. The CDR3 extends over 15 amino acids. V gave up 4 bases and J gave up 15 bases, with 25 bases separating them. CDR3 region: CASSSYQQPGDSGFF. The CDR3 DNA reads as TGTGCCAGCAGTTCATATCAACAACCAGGAGACAGCGGGTTCTTC.

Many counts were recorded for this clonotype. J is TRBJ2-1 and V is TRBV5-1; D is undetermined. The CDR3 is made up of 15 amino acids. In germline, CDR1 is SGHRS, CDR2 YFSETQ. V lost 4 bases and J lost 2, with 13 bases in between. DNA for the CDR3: TGCGCCAGCAGCCCGGTGGCTTTCGCCTACAATGAGCAGTTCTTC. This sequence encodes CASSPVAFAYNEQFF.

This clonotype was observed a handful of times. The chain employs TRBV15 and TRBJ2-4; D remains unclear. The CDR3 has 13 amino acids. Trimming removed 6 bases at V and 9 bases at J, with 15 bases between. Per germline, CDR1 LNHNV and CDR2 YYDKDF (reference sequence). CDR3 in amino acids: CATRFGWEAIQYF. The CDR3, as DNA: TGTGCCACCAGGTTCGGGTGGGAAGCCATTCAGTACTTC.

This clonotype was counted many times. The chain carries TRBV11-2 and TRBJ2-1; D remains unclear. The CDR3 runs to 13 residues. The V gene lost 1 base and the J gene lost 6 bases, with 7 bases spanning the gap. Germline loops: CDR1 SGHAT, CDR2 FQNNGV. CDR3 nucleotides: TGTGCCAGCAGCTTAGGAGATGGCAATGAGCAGTTCTTC. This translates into CASSLGDGNEQFF.

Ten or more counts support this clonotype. The CDR3 coding sequence is TGTGCCAGCAGCCTAATGGACACCCTAAAAAACATTCAGTACTTC. Encoded protein: CASSLMDTLKNIQYF. V and J are TRBV3-1 and TRBJ2-4, with a possible D match to TRBD1 (5 bases). Per the germline V gene, CDR1 is LGHDT and CDR2 is YNNKEL (reference sequence). There are 15 residues in the CDR3. Trimming removed 4 bases from V and 4 bases from J, with 14 bases in between.

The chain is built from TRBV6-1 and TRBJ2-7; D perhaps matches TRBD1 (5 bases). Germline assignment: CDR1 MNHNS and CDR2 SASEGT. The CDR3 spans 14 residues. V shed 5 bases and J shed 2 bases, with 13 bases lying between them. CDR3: CASSTPAGTYEQYF. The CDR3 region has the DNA TGTGCCAGCAGTACCCCGGCAGGGACCTACGAGCAGTACTTC.

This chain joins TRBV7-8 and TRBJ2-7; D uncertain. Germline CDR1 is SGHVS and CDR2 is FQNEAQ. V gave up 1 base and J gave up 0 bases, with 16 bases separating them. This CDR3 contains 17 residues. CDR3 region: CASSLEDAWSVSYEQYF. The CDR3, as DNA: TGTGCCAGCAGCTTAGAGGACGCCTGGTCTGTCTCCTACGAGCAGTACTTC.

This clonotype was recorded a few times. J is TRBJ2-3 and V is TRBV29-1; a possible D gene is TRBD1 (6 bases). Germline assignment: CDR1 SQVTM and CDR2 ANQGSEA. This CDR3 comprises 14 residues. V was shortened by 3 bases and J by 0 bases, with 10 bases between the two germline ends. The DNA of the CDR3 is TGCAGCGTTGACGGCCAGGGGAGCACAGATACGCAGTATTTT. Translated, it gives CSVDGQGSTDTQYF.

The CDR3 protein is CASSLVASGYYNEQFF. Written as DNA, the CDR3 is TGTGCCAGCAGCTTAGTAGCTAGCGGGTATTACAATGAGCAGTTCTTC. V gene TRBV11-2 combines with J gene TRBJ2-1, with 8 bases lining up with TRBD2. V gave up 1 base and J gave up 4 bases; unmatched junction bases: 6. Germline V gene lookup returns CDR1 SGHAT and CDR2 FQNNGV. CDR3 size: 16 residues.

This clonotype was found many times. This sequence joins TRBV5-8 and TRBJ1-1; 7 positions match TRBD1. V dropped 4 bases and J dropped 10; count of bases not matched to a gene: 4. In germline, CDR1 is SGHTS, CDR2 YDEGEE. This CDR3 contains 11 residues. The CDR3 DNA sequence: TGTGCCAGCAGCATTCAGGGGGTAGCTTTCTTT. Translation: CASSIQGVAFF.

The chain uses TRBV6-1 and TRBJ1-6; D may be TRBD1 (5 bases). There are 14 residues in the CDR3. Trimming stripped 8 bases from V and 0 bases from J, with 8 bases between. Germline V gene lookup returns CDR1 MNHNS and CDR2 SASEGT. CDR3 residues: CASGGSSYNSPLHF. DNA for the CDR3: TGTGCCAGCGGGGGAAGCTCCTATAATTCACCCCTCCACTTT.

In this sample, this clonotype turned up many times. The CDR3 sequence is CSVEDLGGYTF. The CDR3 DNA follows: TGCAGCGTTGAAGATTTGGGAGGCTACACCTTC. The rearrangement joins TRBV29-1 to TRBJ1-2, with unresolved D. Per the germline V gene, CDR1 is SQVTM and CDR2 is ANQGSEA. The CDR3 is 11 residues long. V was clipped by 0 bases and J by 8 bases, with 7 bases between them. Drawing the rest from reference TRBV29-1 and TRBJ1-2, the complete variable domain is SAVISQKPSRDICQRGTSLTIQCQVDSQVTMMFWYRQQPGQSLTLIATANQGSEATYESGFVIDKFPISRPNLTFSTLTVSNMSPEDSSIYLCSVEDLGGYTFGSGTRLTVV.

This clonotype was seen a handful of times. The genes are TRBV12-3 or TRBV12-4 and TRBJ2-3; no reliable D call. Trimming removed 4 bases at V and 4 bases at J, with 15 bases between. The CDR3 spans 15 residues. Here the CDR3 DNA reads TGTGCCAGCAGTTCCTCTCGCCCCGGGTCAGATACGCAGTATTTT. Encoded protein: CASSSSRPGSDTQYF.

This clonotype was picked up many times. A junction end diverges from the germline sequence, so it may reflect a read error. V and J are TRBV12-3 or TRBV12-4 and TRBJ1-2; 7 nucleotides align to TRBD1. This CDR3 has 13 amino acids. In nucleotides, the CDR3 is TGTGCCAGCAGTTTAGACAAACAGGGGATGAAGGTCTTC. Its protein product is CASSLDKQGMKVF.

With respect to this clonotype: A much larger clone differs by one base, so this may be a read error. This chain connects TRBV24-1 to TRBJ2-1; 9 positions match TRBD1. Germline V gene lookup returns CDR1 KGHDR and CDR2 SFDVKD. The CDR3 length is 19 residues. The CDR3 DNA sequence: TGTGCCACCAGTGATCCAAAAGGCCTGACAGGGGGGTCCTACAATGAGCGGTTCTTC. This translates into CATSDPKGLTGGSYNERFF.

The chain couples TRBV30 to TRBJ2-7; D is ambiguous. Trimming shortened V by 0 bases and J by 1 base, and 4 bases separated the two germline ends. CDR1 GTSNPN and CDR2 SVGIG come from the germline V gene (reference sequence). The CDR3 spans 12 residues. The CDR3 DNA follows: TGTGCCTGGAGTGTACGGTCCTACGAGCAGTACTTC. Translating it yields CAWSVRSYEQYF.

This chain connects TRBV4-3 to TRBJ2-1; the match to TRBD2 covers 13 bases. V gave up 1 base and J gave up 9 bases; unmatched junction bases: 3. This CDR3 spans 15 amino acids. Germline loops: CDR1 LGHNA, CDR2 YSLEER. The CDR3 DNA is TGCGCCAGCAGCCAAGGGACTAGCGGGAGTTTTGAGCAGTTCTTC. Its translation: CASSQGTSGSFEQFF.

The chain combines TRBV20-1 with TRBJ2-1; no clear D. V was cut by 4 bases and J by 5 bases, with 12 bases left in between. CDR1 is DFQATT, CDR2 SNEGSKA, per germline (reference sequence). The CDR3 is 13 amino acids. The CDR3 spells CSATYPPHNEQFF. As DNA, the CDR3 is TGCAGTGCTACATATCCACCGCACAATGAGCAGTTCTTC.

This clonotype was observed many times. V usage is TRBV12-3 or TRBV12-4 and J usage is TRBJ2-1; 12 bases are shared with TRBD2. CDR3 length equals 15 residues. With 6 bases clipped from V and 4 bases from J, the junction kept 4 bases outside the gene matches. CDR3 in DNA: TGTGCCAGCAGGACTAGCGGGGGACCGTACAATGAGCAGTTCTTC. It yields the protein CASRTSGGPYNEQFF.

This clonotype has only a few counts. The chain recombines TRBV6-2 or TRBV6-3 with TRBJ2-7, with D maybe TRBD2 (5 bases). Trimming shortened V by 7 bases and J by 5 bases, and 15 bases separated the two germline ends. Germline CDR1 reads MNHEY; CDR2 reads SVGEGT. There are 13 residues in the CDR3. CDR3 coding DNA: TGTGCCAGCACCGATCCGGGGATCAACGAGCAGTACTTC. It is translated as CASTDPGINEQYF.